One and the same sample provided the 28 T cell receptor beta chains below, sequenced in a study of T cell responses to AZD1222 COVID-19 vaccine. Using immunoSEQ multiplex PCR, the repertoire was profiled, and TCRdb retains in-frame clones only, with some absent. The data hold roughly 160,000 clones, with roughly nine tenths observed a single time. Material: peripheral blood, obtained on day 0 of AZD1222 vaccination. Receptors originate from an adult in good health.

J is TRBJ2-3 and V is TRBV5-1; tentative D call: TRBD2 (7 bases). With 4 bases removed from V and 5 bases from J, the gap between germline ends came to 14 bases. The CDR3 totals 14 residues. Germline assignment: CDR1 SGHRS and CDR2 YFSETQ. The CDR3 nucleotides read TGCGCCAGCAGCGGGGGGGCCTACGAAGATACGCAGTATTTT. This codes for CASSGGAYEDTQYF.

In this sample, this clone turned up a few times. The chain couples TRBV28 to TRBJ2-7, with a tentative D call TRBD2 (5 bases). Looked up from germline, CDR1 is MDHEN and CDR2 is SYDVKM. Trimming cost V 3 bases and J 3 bases, with 12 bases left between them. There are 14 residues in the CDR3. The chain's CDR3 is CASSLVGEGYEQYF. In nucleotides, the CDR3 is TGTGCCAGCAGTTTGGTGGGTGAGGGCTACGAGCAGTACTTC.

V is TRBV10-3 and J is TRBJ1-4; 9 bases match TRBD1. The CDR3 is 15 residues long. Germline V CDR1 and CDR2: ENHRY, SYGVKD. V gave up 6 bases and J gave up 7 bases; unmatched junction bases: 9. This CDR3 reads CAISDRTGESEKLFF. CDR3 nucleotides: TGTGCCATCAGCGACAGGACAGGGGAGTCTGAAAAACTGTTTTTT.

The chain is built from TRBV6-5 and TRBJ2-7; D is unclear. The germline CDR1 and CDR2 sequences are MNHEY and SVGAGI. This CDR3 has 10 amino acids. Trimming shortened V by 6 bases and J by 7 bases, and 7 bases separated the two germline ends. The chain's CDR3 is CASRGGEQYF. CDR3 sequence (DNA): TGTGCCAGCAGGGGTGGTGAGCAGTACTTC.

J is TRBJ1-3 and V is TRBV9; TRBD1 agrees at 8 bases. V gave up 4 bases and J gave up 4 bases; unmatched junction bases: 10. The CDR3 is made up of 16 amino acids. Germline V gene sequence: CDR1 SGDLS, CDR2 YYNGEE. The CDR3 protein is CASSTLQGAAGNTIYF. In nucleotides, the CDR3 is TGTGCCAGCAGCACCCTCCAGGGGGCGGCCGGAAACACCATATATTTT.

The table lists this clone with a few counts. This chain connects TRBV7-8 to TRBJ2-7; D assignment may be TRBD1 or TRBD2 (6 bases each). Per the germline V gene, CDR1 is SGHVS and CDR2 is FQNEAQ. This CDR3 spans 16 amino acids. Trimming took off 6 bases at V and 0 bases at J, with 18 bases between the two ends. CDR3: CASSSVGGSGSYEQYF. As DNA, the CDR3 is TGTGCCAGCAGTTCAGTAGGGGGGTCGGGCTCCTACGAGCAGTACTTC.

This rearrangement joins TRBV4-3 to TRBJ1-6; TRBD1 matches at 7 bases. V gave up 4 bases and J gave up 7 bases; unmatched junction bases: 7. Germline V gives CDR1 LGHNA, CDR2 YSLEER. The CDR3 runs to 15 residues. CDR3 protein: CASSPEGQINSPLHF. CDR3 in DNA: TGCGCCAGCAGCCCGGAGGGACAGATCAATTCACCCCTCCACTTT.

The chain employs TRBV18 and TRBJ1-5, with D possibly being TRBD1 (5 bases). Trimming stripped 2 bases from V and 5 bases from J, with 7 bases between. Germline V gives CDR1 KGHSH, CDR2 LQKENI. The CDR3 spans 13 residues. The CDR3 loop is CASSPGGHQPQHF. The DNA for the CDR3 is TGTGCCAGCTCACCAGGGGGACATCAGCCCCAGCATTTT.

The gene calls are TRBV29-1 and TRBJ1-2; possibly TRBD1 for D (5 bases). Trimming took off 7 bases at V and 3 bases at J, with 15 bases between the two ends. Germline loops: CDR1 SQVTM, CDR2 ANQGSEA. This CDR3 has 13 amino acids. The CDR3 bases are TGCAGCGCTAACGAGTTAGGGGACTATGGCTACACCTTC. Protein sequence: CSANELGDYGYTF. The full variable domain, rest sourced from reference TRBV29-1 and TRBJ1-2, is SAVISQKPSRDICQRGTSLTIQCQVDSQVTMMFWYRQQPGQSLTLIATANQGSEATYESGFVIDKFPISRPNLTFSTLTVSNMSPEDSSIYLCSANELGDYGYTFGSGTRLTVV.

V is TRBV7-9 and J is TRBJ1-6; unclear D gene. The V and J ends lost 5 bases and 11 bases respectively, with 10 bases between them. CDR3 size: 12 residues. Germline V CDR1 and CDR2: SEHNR, FQNEAQ (reference sequence). The CDR3 here is CASSLSDTPLHF. The CDR3 DNA reads as TGTGCCAGCAGCCTAAGCGATACACCCCTCCACTTT.

The V and J genes are TRBV4-3 and TRBJ2-7, with D possibly called TRBD1 or TRBD2 (5 bases each). Germline lookup yields CDR1 LGHNA and CDR2 YSLEER. V was shortened by 4 bases and J by 6 bases, with 22 bases between the two germline ends. The CDR3 is made up of 16 amino acids. The CDR3: CASSPGRHVLIAEQYF. As DNA, the CDR3 is TGCGCCAGCAGCCCGGGGCGACACGTTTTAATTGCCGAGCAGTACTTC.

This clone was found once. The chain links TRBV7-8 to TRBJ1-3; D is unclear. The V end lost 5 bases, the J end lost 0 bases, and 14 bases lay between the germline ends. The germline V gene encodes CDR1 SGHVS and CDR2 FQNEAQ. This CDR3 comprises 16 residues. This CDR3 reads CASSIYRSPSGNTIYF. Here the CDR3 DNA reads TGTGCCAGCAGCATATACAGAAGCCCCTCTGGAAACACCATATATTTT.

This sequence joins TRBV27 and TRBJ1-2; D is perhaps TRBD1 (6 bases). The CDR3 length is 14 residues. V lost 5 bases and J 4 bases, leaving 14 bases between the germline ends. CDR1 is MNHEY, CDR2 SMNVEV, per germline (reference sequence). CDR3 nucleotides: TGTGCCAGCAGTGTTCAGGGGCCCGGCTATGGCTACACCTTC. Translated: CASSVQGPGYGYTF.

The V call is TRBV5-1, the J call TRBJ1-1, with 10 bases matching TRBD1. The V segment lost 4 bases and the J segment 0 bases; nucleotides outside the gene matches: 6. Germline V gene data show CDR1 as SGHRS and CDR2 as YFSETQ. The CDR3 loop spans 16 amino acids. The CDR3 nucleotides are TGCGCCAGCAGCGCCCGGGACAGGGGTCTGAACACTGAAGCTTTCTTT. Its translation: CASSARDRGLNTEAFF.

The chain links TRBV24-1 to TRBJ2-3; D is possibly TRBD1 or TRBD2 (5 bases each). The CDR3 totals 15 residues. With 5 bases removed from V and 2 bases from J, the gap between germline ends came to 13 bases. Germline assignment: CDR1 KGHDR and CDR2 SFDVKD. The CDR3 DNA follows: TGTGCCACCAGTGTCCCCCGGGGCCTCACAGATACGCAGTATTTT. Translation: CATSVPRGLTDTQYF.

This chain connects TRBV6-5 to TRBJ1-1; a weak D match, TRBD1 (5 bases). This CDR3 region has 13 residues. Germline CDR1 and CDR2: MNHEY and SVGAGI. CDR3 protein: CATGGGLNTEAFF. The CDR3 coding sequence is TGTGCGACGGGGGGAGGGTTGAACACTGAAGCTTTCTTT.

This clone was seen just once. The chain has TRBV7-8 and TRBJ1-5; D unclear. The CDR3 extends over 14 amino acids. Between the trimmed V and J ends, which lost 1 base and 1 base, there was a span of 5 bases. Germline values: CDR1 SGHVS, CDR2 FQNEAQ. In nucleotides, the CDR3 is TGTGCCAGCAGCTTAGTTAAGAGCAATCAGCCCCAGCATTTT. Protein product: CASSLVKSNQPQHF.

This clone was seen only once. This chain uses TRBV7-2 with TRBJ2-7; D unclear. There are 15 residues in the CDR3. Deletions cut 4 bases from V and 5 bases from J, with 18 bases between. CDR1 is SGHTA and CDR2 is FQGNSA in the germline V gene. DNA of the CDR3: TGTGCCAGCAGCTCTACGACGACACGGTCCCACGAGCAGTACTTC. It is translated as CASSSTTTRSHEQYF.

The chain carries TRBV7-2 and TRBJ1-2, with 8 positions matching TRBD1. CDR3 length: 15 residues. Germline trimming cut 6 bases from V and 5 bases from J; bases unmatched to any gene: 11. The germline V gene encodes CDR1 SGHTA and CDR2 FQGNSA. The CDR3 here is CASSSSTGEGYGYTF. The CDR3 nucleotides are TGTGCCAGCAGTTCATCGACAGGGGAGGGATATGGCTACACCTTC.

This chain joins TRBV6-2 or TRBV6-3 and TRBJ2-5; D is unresolved. CDR3 length: 11 residues. V was clipped by 3 bases and J by 5 bases, with 4 bases between them. Per germline, CDR1 MNHEY and CDR2 SVGEGT. CDR3 DNA sequence: TGTGCCAGCAGTTATCTGGAGACCCAGTACTTC. It yields the protein CASSYLETQYF.

The chain recombines TRBV30 with TRBJ2-1; 14 nucleotides line up with TRBD2. The CDR3 sequence is 17 residues long. Per the germline V gene, CDR1 is GTSNPN and CDR2 is SVGIG (reference sequence). V gave up 1 base and J gave up 7 bases; unmatched junction bases: 9. The CDR3 sequence is CAWSDLTSGGAQNEQFF. DNA of the CDR3: TGTGCCTGGAGTGACCTGACTAGCGGGGGGGCTCAAAATGAGCAGTTCTTC. Full variable domain (missing parts from reference TRBV30 and TRBJ2-1): SQTIHQWPATLVQPVGSPLSLECTVEGTSNPNLYWYRQAAGRGLQLLFYSVGIGQISSEVPQNLSASRPQDRQFILSSKKLLLSDSGFYLCAWSDLTSGGAQNEQFFGPGTRLTVL.

The rearrangement uses TRBV5-4 and TRBJ1-4; D possibly corresponds to TRBD1 (6 bases). The CDR3 is 14 amino acids. Germline V lookup: CDR1 SGHNT, CDR2 YYREEE (reference sequence). V was shortened by 5 bases and J by 5 bases, with 13 bases between the two germline ends. This CDR3 is CASRSTGPNEKLFF. CDR3 nucleotides: TGTGCCAGCAGATCCACAGGGCCGAATGAAAAACTGTTTTTT. The whole variable domain, filled in from reference TRBV5-4 and TRBJ1-4, reads ETGVTQSPTHLIKTRGQQVTLRCSSQSGHNTVSWYQQALGQGPQFIFQYYREEENGRGNFPPRFSGLQFPNYSSELNVNALELDDSALYLCASRSTGPNEKLFFGSGTQLSVL.

The chain recombines TRBV30 with TRBJ1-1; the D is unclear. The CDR3 has 12 residues. Germline assignment: CDR1 GTSNPN and CDR2 SVGIG (reference sequence). Trimming removed 2 bases at V and 0 bases at J, with 4 bases between. The CDR3: CAWSLVNTEAFF. The CDR3 DNA sequence: TGTGCCTGGAGTCTAGTGAACACTGAAGCTTTCTTT.

V and J are TRBV28 and TRBJ1-2, with D tentatively TRBD1 (5 bases). The germline V gene encodes CDR1 MDHEN and CDR2 SYDVKM. V lost 3 bases to trimming and J lost 0 bases, with 8 bases between them. There are 14 residues in the CDR3. Written as DNA, the CDR3 is TGTGCCAGCAGTTTTTCAGGGACTAACTATGGCTACACCTTC. Translating it yields CASSFSGTNYGYTF.

With regard to this clone: This same CDR3 is encoded by further DNA sequences in the sample. The chain carries TRBV24-1 and TRBJ1-5; no clear D gene. V was clipped by 3 bases and J by 1 base, with 0 bases between them. The CDR3 covers 12 residues. The germline gives CDR1 KGHDR, CDR2 SFDVKD. CDR3 nucleotides: TGTGCCACCAGTGATAGCAATCAGCCCCAGCATTTT. Amino acids: CATSDSNQPQHF.

V is TRBV19 and J is TRBJ1-5; D not resolved. Germline V gene sequence: CDR1 LNHDA, CDR2 SQIVND (reference sequence). The length of the CDR3 is 15 residues. V lost 3 bases, J lost 5 bases, and 14 bases lay in between. The CDR3 sequence: CASSIERLGHQPQHF. The DNA of the CDR3 is TGTGCCAGTAGTATCGAACGTCTCGGGCATCAGCCCCAGCATTTT.

V is TRBV7-2 and J is TRBJ2-3; 9 nucleotides line up with TRBD2. This CDR3 has 18 residues. V lost 0 bases, J lost 2 bases, and 9 bases stayed unmatched. From germline, CDR1 is SGHTA and CDR2 FQGNSA. CDR3 residues: CASSLADWREGFTDTQYF. CDR3 nucleotide sequence: TGTGCCAGCAGCTTAGCGGACTGGCGGGAGGGCTTCACAGATACGCAGTATTTT.

CDR3 loop: CASSLGGIQTQYF. CDR3 DNA: TGTGCCAGCAGCTTAGGGGGGATACAGACCCAGTACTTC. The gene calls are TRBV7-3 and TRBJ2-5; maybe TRBD2 (6 bases). CDR1 SGHTA and CDR2 FQGTGA come from the germline V gene. Trimming shortened V by 2 bases and J by 6 bases, and 10 bases separated the two germline ends. This CDR3 is built from 13 residues.